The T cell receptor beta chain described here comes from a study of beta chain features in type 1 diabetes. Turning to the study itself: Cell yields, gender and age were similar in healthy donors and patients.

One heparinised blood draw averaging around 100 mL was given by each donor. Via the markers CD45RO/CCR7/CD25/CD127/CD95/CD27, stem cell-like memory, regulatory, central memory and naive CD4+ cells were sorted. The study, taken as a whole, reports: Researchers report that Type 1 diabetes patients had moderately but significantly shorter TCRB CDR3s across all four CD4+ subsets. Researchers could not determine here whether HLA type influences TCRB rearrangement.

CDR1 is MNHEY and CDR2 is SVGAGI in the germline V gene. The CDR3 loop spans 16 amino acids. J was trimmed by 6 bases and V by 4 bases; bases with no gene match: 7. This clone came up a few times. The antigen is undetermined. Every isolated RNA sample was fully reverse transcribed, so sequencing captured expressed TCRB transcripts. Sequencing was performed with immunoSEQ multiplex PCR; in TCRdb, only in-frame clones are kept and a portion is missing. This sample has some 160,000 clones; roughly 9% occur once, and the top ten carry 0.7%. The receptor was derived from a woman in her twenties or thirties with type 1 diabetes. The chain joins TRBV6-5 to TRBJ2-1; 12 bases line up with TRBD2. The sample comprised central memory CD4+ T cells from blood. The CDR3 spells CASSSYTTSGSNEQFF. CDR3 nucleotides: TGTGCCAGCAGTTCCTACACGACTAGCGGGAGCAATGAGCAGTTCTTC.